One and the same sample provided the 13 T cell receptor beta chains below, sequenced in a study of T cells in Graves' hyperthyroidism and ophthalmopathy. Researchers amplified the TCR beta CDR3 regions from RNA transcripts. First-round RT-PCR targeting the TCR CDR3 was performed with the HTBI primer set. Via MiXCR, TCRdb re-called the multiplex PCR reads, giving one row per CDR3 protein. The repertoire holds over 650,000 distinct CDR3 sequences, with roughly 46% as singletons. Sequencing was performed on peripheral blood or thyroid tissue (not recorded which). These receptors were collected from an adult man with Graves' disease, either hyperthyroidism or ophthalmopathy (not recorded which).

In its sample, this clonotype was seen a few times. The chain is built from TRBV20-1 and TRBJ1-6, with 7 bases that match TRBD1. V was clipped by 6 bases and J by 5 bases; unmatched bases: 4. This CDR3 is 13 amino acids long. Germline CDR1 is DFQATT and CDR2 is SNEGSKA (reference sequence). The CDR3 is CSAATGDNSPLHF. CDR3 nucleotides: TGCAGTGCAGCTACAGGGGATAATTCACCCCTCCACTTT.

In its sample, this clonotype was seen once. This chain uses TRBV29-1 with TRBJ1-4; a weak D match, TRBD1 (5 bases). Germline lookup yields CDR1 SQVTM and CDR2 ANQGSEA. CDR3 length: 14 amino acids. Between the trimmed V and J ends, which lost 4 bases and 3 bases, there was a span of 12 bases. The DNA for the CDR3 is TGCAGCGTTGCTAAACGGGACCCTAATGAAAAACTGTTTTTT. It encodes CSVAKRDPNEKLFF.

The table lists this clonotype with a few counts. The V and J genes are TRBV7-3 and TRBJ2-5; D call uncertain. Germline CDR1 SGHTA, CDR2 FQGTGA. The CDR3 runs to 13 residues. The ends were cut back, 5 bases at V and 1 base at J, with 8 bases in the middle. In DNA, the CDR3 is TGTGCCAGCAGCCGGGCGCCCCAAGAGACCCAGTACTTC. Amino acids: CASSRAPQETQYF.

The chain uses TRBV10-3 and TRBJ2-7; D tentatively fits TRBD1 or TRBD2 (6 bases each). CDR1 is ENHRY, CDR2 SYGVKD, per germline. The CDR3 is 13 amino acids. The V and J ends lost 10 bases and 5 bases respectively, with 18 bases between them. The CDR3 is CATTPGGHNEQYF. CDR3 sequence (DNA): TGTGCCACAACTCCCGGGGGACACAACGAGCAGTACTTC.

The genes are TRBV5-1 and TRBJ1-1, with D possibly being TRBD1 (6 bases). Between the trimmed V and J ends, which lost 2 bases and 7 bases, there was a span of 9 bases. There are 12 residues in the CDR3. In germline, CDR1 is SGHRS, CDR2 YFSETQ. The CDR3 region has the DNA TGCGCCAGCAGCTTCACAGGGCTTGAAGCTTTCTTT. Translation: CASSFTGLEAFF.

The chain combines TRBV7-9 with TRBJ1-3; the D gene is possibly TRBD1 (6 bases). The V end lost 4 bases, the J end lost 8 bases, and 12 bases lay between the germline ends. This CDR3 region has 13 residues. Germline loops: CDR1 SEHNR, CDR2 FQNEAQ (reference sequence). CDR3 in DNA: TGTGCCAGCAGCTCCCGGGACACCGACACCATATATTTT. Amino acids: CASSSRDTDTIYF.

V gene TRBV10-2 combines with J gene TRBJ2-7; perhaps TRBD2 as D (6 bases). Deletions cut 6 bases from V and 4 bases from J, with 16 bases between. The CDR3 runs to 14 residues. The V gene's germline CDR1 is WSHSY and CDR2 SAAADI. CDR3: CASRDSTSRYEQYF. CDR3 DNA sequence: TGCGCCAGCAGGGATTCAACTAGCAGGTACGAGCAGTACTTC.

The CDR3 reads CSASSHWGQETQYF. Here the CDR3 DNA reads TGCAGTGCCAGCAGCCATTGGGGCCAAGAGACCCAGTACTTC. The J gene is TRBJ2-5, the V gene TRBV20-1; D call uncertain. CDR1 is DFQATT and CDR2 is SNEGSKA in the germline V gene (reference sequence). Trimming took off 6 bases at V and 1 base at J, with 15 bases between the two ends. The CDR3 contains 14 residues.

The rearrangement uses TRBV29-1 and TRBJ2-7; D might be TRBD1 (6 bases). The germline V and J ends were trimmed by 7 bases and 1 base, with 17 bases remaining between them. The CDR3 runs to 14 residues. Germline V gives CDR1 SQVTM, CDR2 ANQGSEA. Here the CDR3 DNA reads TGCAGCGACGGCAGCAGGGGCCCATCCTACGAGCAGTACTTC. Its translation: CSDGSRGPSYEQYF.

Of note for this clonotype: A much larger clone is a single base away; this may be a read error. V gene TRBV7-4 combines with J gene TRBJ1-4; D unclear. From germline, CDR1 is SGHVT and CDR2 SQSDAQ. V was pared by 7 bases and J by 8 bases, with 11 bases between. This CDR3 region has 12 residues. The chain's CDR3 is CASNWPEEKLFF. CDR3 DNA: TGTGCCAGCAACTGGCCCGAGGAAAAACTGTTTTTT.

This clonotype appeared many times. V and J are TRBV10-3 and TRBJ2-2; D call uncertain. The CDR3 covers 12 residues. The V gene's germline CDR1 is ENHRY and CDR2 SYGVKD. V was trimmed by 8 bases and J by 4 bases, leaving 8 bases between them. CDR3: CAIPDRTGELFF. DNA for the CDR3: TGTGCCATCCCGGATCGCACCGGGGAGCTGTTTTTT.

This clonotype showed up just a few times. The CDR3 nucleotides are TGTGCCAGCAGTTCGACAGGTGGCTACACTGAAGCTTTCTTT. This translates into CASSSTGGYTEAFF. The rearrangement links TRBV12-3 or TRBV12-4 to TRBJ1-1; D perhaps matches TRBD1 (6 bases). This CDR3 has 14 amino acids. Trimming took 4 bases from V and 3 from J, leaving 12 bases between them.

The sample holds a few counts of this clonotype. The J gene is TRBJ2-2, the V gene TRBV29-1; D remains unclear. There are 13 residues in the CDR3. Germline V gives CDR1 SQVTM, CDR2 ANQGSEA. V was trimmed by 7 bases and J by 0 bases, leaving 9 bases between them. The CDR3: CSAFWPNTGELFF. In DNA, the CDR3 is TGCAGCGCCTTTTGGCCGAACACCGGGGAGCTGTTTTTT.